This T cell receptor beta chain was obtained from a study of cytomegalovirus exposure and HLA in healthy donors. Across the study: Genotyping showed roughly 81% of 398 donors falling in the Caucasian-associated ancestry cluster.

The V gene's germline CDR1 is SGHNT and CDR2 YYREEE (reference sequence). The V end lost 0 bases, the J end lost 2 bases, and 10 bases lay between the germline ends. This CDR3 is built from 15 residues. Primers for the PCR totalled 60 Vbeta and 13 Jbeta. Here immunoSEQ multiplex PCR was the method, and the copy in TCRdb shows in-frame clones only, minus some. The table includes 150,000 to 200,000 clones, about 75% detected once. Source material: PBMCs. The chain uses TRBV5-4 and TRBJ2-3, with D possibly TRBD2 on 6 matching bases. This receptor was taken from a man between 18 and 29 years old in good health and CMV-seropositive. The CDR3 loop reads CASSLGRDFTDTQYF. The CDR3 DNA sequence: TGTGCCAGCAGCTTGGGCCGGGACTTCACAGATACGCAGTATTTT.